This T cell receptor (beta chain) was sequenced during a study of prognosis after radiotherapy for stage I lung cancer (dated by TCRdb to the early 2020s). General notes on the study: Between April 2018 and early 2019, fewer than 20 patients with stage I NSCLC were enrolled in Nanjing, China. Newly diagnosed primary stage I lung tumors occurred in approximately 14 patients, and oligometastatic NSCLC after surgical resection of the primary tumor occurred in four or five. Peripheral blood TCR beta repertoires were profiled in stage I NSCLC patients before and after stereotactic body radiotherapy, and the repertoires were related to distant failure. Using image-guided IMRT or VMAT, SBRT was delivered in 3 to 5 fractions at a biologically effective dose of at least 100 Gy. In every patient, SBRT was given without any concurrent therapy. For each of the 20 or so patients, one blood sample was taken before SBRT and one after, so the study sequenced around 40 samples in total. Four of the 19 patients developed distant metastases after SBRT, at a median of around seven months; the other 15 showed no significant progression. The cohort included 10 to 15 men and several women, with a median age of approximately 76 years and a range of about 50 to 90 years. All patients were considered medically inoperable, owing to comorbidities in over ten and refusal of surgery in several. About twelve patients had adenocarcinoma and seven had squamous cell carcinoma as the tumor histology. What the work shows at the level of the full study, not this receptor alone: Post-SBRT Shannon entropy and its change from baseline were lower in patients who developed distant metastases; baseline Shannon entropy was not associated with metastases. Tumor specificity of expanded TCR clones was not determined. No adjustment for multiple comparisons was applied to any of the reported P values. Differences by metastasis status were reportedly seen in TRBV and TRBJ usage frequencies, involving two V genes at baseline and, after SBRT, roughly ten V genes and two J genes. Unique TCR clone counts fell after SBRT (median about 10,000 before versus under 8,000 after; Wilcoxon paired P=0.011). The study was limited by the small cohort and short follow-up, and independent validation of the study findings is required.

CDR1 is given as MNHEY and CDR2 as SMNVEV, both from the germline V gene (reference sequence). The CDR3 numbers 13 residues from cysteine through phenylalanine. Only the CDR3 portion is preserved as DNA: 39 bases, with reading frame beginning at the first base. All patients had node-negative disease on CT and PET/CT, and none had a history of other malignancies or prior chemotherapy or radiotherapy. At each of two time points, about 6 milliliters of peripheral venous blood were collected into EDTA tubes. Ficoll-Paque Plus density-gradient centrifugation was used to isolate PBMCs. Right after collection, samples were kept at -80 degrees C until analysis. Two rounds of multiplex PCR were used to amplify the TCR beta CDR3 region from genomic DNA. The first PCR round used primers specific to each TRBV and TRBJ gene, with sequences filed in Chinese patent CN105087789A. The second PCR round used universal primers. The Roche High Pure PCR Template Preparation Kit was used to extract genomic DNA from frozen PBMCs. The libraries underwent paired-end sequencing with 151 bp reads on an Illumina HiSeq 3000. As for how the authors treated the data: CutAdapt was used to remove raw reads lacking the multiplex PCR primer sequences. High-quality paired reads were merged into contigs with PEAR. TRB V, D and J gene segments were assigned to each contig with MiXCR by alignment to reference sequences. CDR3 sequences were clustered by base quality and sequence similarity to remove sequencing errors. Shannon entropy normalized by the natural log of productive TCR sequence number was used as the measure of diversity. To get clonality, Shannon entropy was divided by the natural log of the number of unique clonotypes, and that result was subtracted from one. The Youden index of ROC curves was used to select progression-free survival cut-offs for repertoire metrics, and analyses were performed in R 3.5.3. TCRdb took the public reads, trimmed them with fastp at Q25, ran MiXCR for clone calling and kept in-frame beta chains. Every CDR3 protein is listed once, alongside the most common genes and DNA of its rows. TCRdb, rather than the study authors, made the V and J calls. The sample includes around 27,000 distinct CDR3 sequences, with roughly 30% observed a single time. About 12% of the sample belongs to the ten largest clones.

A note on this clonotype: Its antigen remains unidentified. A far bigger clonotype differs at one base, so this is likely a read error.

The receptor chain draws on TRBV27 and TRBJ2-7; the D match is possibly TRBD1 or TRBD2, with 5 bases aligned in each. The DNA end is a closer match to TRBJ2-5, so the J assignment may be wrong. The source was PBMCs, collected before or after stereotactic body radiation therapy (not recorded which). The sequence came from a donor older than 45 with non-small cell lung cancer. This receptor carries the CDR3 CASSLWDEETQYF. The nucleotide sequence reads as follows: TGTGCCAGCAGTTTATGGGACGAAGAGACCCAGTACTTC.